What follows is one TCR beta chain and its context. The antigen remains undetermined. The source of the sample is a study of regulatory and conventional T cells in RAG deficiency. Study-wide results and limits: In Omenn syndrome, Treg and Tconv repertoires overlapped >90%. Shannon entropy was markedly lower and Simpson indices higher in RAG-deficient patients than control T-cell subsets. In Omenn syndrome, sorted "Tregs" may be peripherally activated cells.

This table comes from immunoSEQ multiplex PCR, and its TCRdb copy is limited to in-frame clones, with some not included. The sample lists around 10,000 clones, around 89% occurring once. Regulatory T cells were sorted from blood as CD4+ CD25-high CD127-low cells. This same sample was also taken into another study, of regulatory T cells. That investigation notes: Primers: 52 TRBV forward and 13 TRBJ reverse.

This receptor was identified in a human donor in good health. The specimen was Tregs sorted from blood.

CDR3 residues: CASSPSGRRYTEAFF. CDR3 in DNA: TGTGCCAGCAGTCCCTCAGGGAGACGGTACACTGAAGCTTTCTTT. The chain is built from TRBV7-9 and TRBJ1-1; possibly TRBD1 for D (5 bases). CDR1 is SEHNR, CDR2 FQNEAQ, per germline (reference sequence). CDR3 length equals 15 residues. With 6 bases removed from V and 3 bases from J, the gap between germline ends came to 17 bases. The full variable domain, rest sourced from reference TRBV7-9 and TRBJ1-1, is DTGVSQNPRHKITKRGQNVTFRCDPISEHNRLYWYRQTLGQGPEFLTYFQNEAQLEKSRLLSDRFSAERPKGSFSTLEIQRTEQGDSAMYLCASSPSGRRYTEAFFGQGTRLTVV.